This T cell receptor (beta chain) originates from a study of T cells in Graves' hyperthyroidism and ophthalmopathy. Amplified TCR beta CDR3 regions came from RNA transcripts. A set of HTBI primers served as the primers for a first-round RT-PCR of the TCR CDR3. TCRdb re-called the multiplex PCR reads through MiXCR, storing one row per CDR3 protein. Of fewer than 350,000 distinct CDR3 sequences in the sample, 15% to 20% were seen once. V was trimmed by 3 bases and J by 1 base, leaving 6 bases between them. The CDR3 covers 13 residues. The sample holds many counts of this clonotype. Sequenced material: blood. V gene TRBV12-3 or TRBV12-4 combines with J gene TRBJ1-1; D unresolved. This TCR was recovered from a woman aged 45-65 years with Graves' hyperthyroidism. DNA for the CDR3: TGTGCCAGCAGTTTGCAGGCGAACACTGAAGCTTTCTTT. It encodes CASSLQANTEAFF.